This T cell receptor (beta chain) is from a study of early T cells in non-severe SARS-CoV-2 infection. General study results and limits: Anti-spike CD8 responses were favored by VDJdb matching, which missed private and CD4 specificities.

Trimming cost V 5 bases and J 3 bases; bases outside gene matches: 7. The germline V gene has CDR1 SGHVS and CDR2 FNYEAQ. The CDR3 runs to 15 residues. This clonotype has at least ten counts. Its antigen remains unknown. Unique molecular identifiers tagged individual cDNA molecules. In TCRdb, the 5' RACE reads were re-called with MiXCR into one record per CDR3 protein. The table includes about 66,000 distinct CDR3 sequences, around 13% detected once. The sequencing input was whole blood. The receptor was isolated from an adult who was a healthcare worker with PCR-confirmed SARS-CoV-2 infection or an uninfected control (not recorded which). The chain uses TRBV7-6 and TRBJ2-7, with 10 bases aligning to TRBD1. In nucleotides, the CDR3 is TGTGCCAGCAGCCTTGGGACAGGGGATATCTACGAGCAGTACTTC. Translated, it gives CASSLGTGDIYEQYF.